This is a list of T cell receptor beta chains from one sample in a study of metastatic and nonmetastatic thyroid tumors. TCRdb re-analyzed the PCR reads through MiXCR. In the table there are over 15,000 clones, about 28% of which are singletons. Sample: tumor tissue. Source of these receptors: a female donor with papillary thyroid cancer or a benign thyroid nodule (not recorded which). Some clones in this sample may be carry-over from other donors' samples. Both conserved end residues are part of each CDR3. A D gene is named only where the DNA matches it firmly. Size is stated for part of the rows, as once, few or many counts, or as a class when the clone is expanded.

cdr3_nt | cdr3_aa | clone_size | d_call | j_call | v_call
TGTGCCAGCAGTTTAGAACTCGGGGGGTCCCTCCACTTT | CASSLELGGSLHF | few | - | TRBJ1-6 | TRBV12-3/TRBV12-4
TGTGCCAGCAGTGACACTAGCGGGATTAAAATCTTC | CASSDTSGIKIF | few | TRBD2 | TRBJ2-1 | TRBV6-1
TGTGCCACCAGTCGAGGGGCAGGACGTTACAATGAGCAGTTCTTC | CATSRGAGRYNEQFF | - | - | TRBJ2-1 | TRBV24-1
TGCGCCAGCAGCCAAGATCCACTGGCCGGACCCCAGCATTTT | CASSQDPLAGPQHF | - | - | TRBJ1-5 | TRBV4-1
TGTGCCAGCAGCTTGTTGGGGACTTCCCACTACGAGCAGTACTTC | CASSLLGTSHYEQYF | - | - | TRBJ2-7 | TRBV13
TGTGCCAGCATCCCGCTGCTAGCGGACTACAATGAGCAGTTCTTC | CASIPLLADYNEQFF | few | TRBD2 | TRBJ2-1 | TRBV28
TGCAGTGCTACTAGCGGGAGCTCCTACGAGCAGTACTTC | CSATSGSSYEQYF | many | TRBD2 | TRBJ2-7 | TRBV20-1
TGTGCCAGCAGTTTATCACAGGGGAGGAATTCACCCCTCCACTTT | CASSLSQGRNSPLHF | - | TRBD1 | TRBJ1-6 | TRBV27
TGTGCCAGCAGCTTAGGTGCCGCCTTGGCCGGGGGCAATGAGCAGTTCTTC | CASSLGAALAGGNEQFF | many | - | TRBJ2-1 | TRBV7-2
TGTGCCAGCAGTGCTGGACAGGGTGAGCAGTTCTTC | CASSAGQGEQFF | few | TRBD1 | TRBJ2-1 | TRBV6-1
TGTGCCAGCAGCCCCCGTGGGGGGGCGCGTCCAGCCAAAAACATTCCGTACTTC | CASSPRGGARPAKNIPYF | - | - | TRBJ2-4 | TRBV6-2/TRBV6-3
TGCGCCAGCAGTGGGCAGGGCTATGGCTACACCTTC | CASSGQGYGYTF | few | - | TRBJ1-2 | TRBV10-2
TGCAGCGTTGTCTTGGGTTGGGACTATGGCTACACCTTC | CSVVLGWDYGYTF | many | - | TRBJ1-2 | TRBV29-1
TGTGCCAGCAACCCGGGAGCTAACTATGGCTACACCTTC | CASNPGANYGYTF | few | - | TRBJ1-2 | TRBV6-1
TGTGCCAGCAGGGCGGGAAAGGTCGAGCAGTACTTC | CASRAGKVEQYF | few | - | TRBJ2-7 | TRBV28
TGCAGTGCTAGGAACTTGGGTGTCTATGGCTACACCTTC | CSARNLGVYGYTF | medium-sized | - | TRBJ1-2 | TRBV20-1
TGTGCCAGCAGCTTAGTTCTAGCGGGAGGAACGCGGGATACGCAGTATTTT | CASSLVLAGGTRDTQYF | many | TRBD2 | TRBJ2-3 | TRBV7-6
TGTGCCAGCAGTGAAAGCCAGGGGGGCCTCACAGATACGCAGTATTTT | CASSESQGGLTDTQYF | many | - | TRBJ2-3 | TRBV6-1
TGTGCCAGTGGCTCTGGAAACACCATATATTTT | CASGSGNTIYF | - | - | TRBJ1-3 | TRBV7-9
TGTGCCAGCAGCCGTCGACAGGGAACCAGCGATGAGCAGTACTTC | CASSRRQGTSDEQYF | - | TRBD1 | TRBJ2-7 | TRBV11-2
TGCAGTGCTAGCGAGTGGGCCAATCAGCCCCAGCATTTT | CSASEWANQPQHF | - | - | TRBJ1-5 | TRBV20-1
TGCAGTGCTAGGGACAGGGGCAACGAGCAGTACTTC | CSARDRGNEQYF | many | TRBD1 | TRBJ2-7 | TRBV20-1
TGTGCCAGCAGTTTTTCCAGGAATCAGCCCCAGCATTTT | CASSFSRNQPQHF | few | - | TRBJ1-5 | TRBV12-3/TRBV12-4
- | CASSAWGAGTF | medium-sized | - | TRBJ1-2 | TRBV6-1
TGTGCCAGCAGTTACCGAGCGGGAGGGGTGTATGAGCAGTTCTTC | CASSYRAGGVYEQFF | few | TRBD2 | TRBJ2-1 | TRBV6-5
TGTGCCAGCAGTTACTCGGGGGACTATGGTGGAAACACCATATATTTT | CASSYSGDYGGNTIYF | few | - | TRBJ1-3 | TRBV6-6
TGTGCCAGCAGTTATCAGTGGGAAAAACTGTTTTTT | CASSYQWEKLFF | few | - | TRBJ1-4 | TRBV6-2/TRBV6-3
TGTGCCAGCAGTGAAGATGAGAAAGGGGGGATCTACAATGAGCAGTTCTTC | CASSEDEKGGIYNEQFF | - | - | TRBJ2-1 | TRBV6-1
TGCAGTGCTAGGATCAGTCCGGGCCAGCCCCAGCATTTT | CSARISPGQPQHF | - | - | TRBJ1-5 | TRBV20-1
TGTGCCAGCATTGCTTTGAAGGACGTCGGGGAGCTGTTTTTT | CASIALKDVGELFF | few | - | TRBJ2-2 | TRBV6-2/TRBV6-3
TGTGCCAGCAGCTGGGACCCGAGGAGCGAGCAGTACTTC | CASSWDPRSEQYF | medium-sized | - | TRBJ2-7 | TRBV7-2
TGCAGTGCTAGGGGTCTTAGCGGGAGAGAGGATGGCGAGCAGTACTTC | CSARGLSGREDGEQYF | - | TRBD2 | TRBJ2-7 | TRBV20-1
TGTGCCAGTAGGACTAGCGGGAGGAATGAGCAGTTCTTC | CASRTSGRNEQFF | medium-sized | TRBD2 | TRBJ2-1 | TRBV19
TGTGCCAGCAGTTTGGCAAATCCGACGAAGACTTATGGCTACACCTTC | CASSLANPTKTYGYTF | - | - | TRBJ1-2 | TRBV28
TGTGCCACCATAGCCCAAGGCAATCAGCCCCAGCATTTT | CATIAQGNQPQHF | few | - | TRBJ1-5 | TRBV28
TGTGCCAGCACGGCAGCCACTACTTACTACGAGCAGTACTTC | CASTAATTYYEQYF | few | - | TRBJ2-7 | TRBV6-1
TGTGCCAGTAGTATTTGGGGGAACACCGGGGAGCTGTTTTTT | CASSIWGNTGELFF | few | - | TRBJ2-2 | TRBV19
TGTGCCAGCAGTGAATTGTACAGCCCTAACTATGGCTACACCTTC | CASSELYSPNYGYTF | few | - | TRBJ1-2 | TRBV6-1
TGTGCCAGCACGAACGGTTATGGCTACACCTTC | CASTNGYGYTF | - | - | TRBJ1-2 | TRBV9
TGTGCTAGTGGACCCGGTTGGAAAGGCACTGAAGCTTTCTTT | CASGPGWKGTEAFF | - | - | TRBJ1-1 | TRBV12-5
TGTGCCACCAGCAGTTCGCAGGGGGAGACTGAAGCTTTCTTT | CATSSSQGETEAFF | - | TRBD1 | TRBJ1-1 | TRBV15
TGTGCCAGCAGCTCCCCGGGGGGGACCATCGTGAACACTGAAGCTTTCTTT | CASSSPGGTIVNTEAFF | medium-sized | - | TRBJ1-1 | TRBV11-3
TGTGCCAGTAGTCCCCCTTCCCCCATAGCCTCCCACACCGGGGAGCTGTTTTTT | CASSPPSPIASHTGELFF | - | - | TRBJ2-2 | TRBV19
TGTGCCAGCCTAGACAGGGGGCTCGGCTACACCTTC | CASLDRGLGYTF | few | TRBD1 | TRBJ1-2 | TRBV6-1
TGTGCCAGCAGCTTCTTCTATGGCTACACCTTC | CASSFFYGYTF | few | - | TRBJ1-2 | TRBV7-2
TGCAGTGCCCAAAGACAGGGCGAATGTCAGCCCCAGCATTTT | CSAQRQGECQPQHF | - | TRBD1 | TRBJ1-5 | TRBV20-1
TGTGCCAGCGCGAGCGGGAGGGTCCTGGGGAACGAGCAGTACTTC | CASASGRVLGNEQYF | - | TRBD2 | TRBJ2-7 | TRBV27
TGTGCCAGCAGCTTAGGTACGGCGGGGGAACAAGAGACCCAGTACTTC | CASSLGTAGEQETQYF | - | TRBD2 | TRBJ2-5 | TRBV7-8
TGTGCCAGCAGCTTACAGGGCGATGAGCAGTTCTTC | CASSLQGDEQFF | - | - | TRBJ2-1 | TRBV6-2/TRBV6-3
TGCAGTGCTAACCCACTCAGCAGGCCTAGAGAGCAGTACTTC | CSANPLSRPREQYF | few | - | TRBJ2-7 | TRBV20-1
TGTGCCAGCAGCCGACGGACAGGGGGTGGCTACACCTTC | CASSRRTGGGYTF | medium-sized | TRBD1 | TRBJ1-2 | TRBV6-2/TRBV6-3
TGTGCCAGCGTTTTAGCGGGAGGGGGCCACAATGAGCAGTTCTTC | CASVLAGGGHNEQFF | medium-sized | TRBD2 | TRBJ2-1 | TRBV2
TGTGCCAGCAGTTACTCCGAAGGTTGGGGACAAAACACTGAAGCTTTCTTT | CASSYSEGWGQNTEAFF | - | - | TRBJ1-1 | TRBV6-5
TGTGCCAGCAGTGAACAAGTCCGGACAGGGGACAATCAGCCCCAGCATTTT | CASSEQVRTGDNQPQHF | few | TRBD1 | TRBJ1-5 | TRBV6-1
TGTGCCAGCAGGCGGACAGGGGTTATCGGGGAGCTGTTTTTT | CASRRTGVIGELFF | - | TRBD1 | TRBJ2-2 | TRBV2
TGCGCCAGCAAGACGGCAGGGGGCTCCTCCTACGAGCAGTACTTC | CASKTAGGSSYEQYF | few | TRBD1 | TRBJ2-7 | TRBV10-2
TGTGCCAGCAGCGTTTCTCCACGCCTTGTGGCAGATACGCAGTATTTT | CASSVSPRLVADTQYF | - | - | TRBJ2-3 | TRBV9
TGCAGCGGCACAGGGGGCGTATATGGCTACACCTTC | CSGTGGVYGYTF | - | TRBD1 | TRBJ1-2 | TRBV29-1
TGTGCCAGCAGCGTAGTCGGGGGGAGCCTCACAGATACGCAGTATTTT | CASSVVGGSLTDTQYF | - | TRBD2 | TRBJ2-3 | TRBV9